This section outlines one TCR beta chain sequence together with its context. Germline V gene data show CDR1 as LNHDA and CDR2 as SQIVND (reference sequence). This CDR3 has 15 amino acids. With 5 bases clipped from V and 2 bases from J, the junction kept 8 bases outside the gene matches. This sample is part of a study of blood T cell repertoires in COVID-19. Study-level information: Samples of COVID-19 (acute and convalescent) were obtained from the United States, Italy and Spain.

Profiling relied on immunoSEQ multiplex PCR, and the TCRdb table lists in-frame clones only, not all of them. The sample gives more than 80,000 clones, about 92% of which show up once; 6.5% to 8% is in the top ten. The TCR sequence derives from a man aged 18 to 35 with COVID-19, enrolled during active disease. This chain joins TRBV19 and TRBJ2-7, with 8 bases matching TRBD1. The sequenced sample was peripheral blood. Written as DNA, the CDR3 is TGTGCCAGTAGTTCCTGGACAGGGATTACCTACGAGCAGTACTTC. Protein: CASSSWTGITYEQYF.